This TCR beta chain was recovered during a study of shared clonotypes between healthy human individuals. General study results and limits: About 5% of naive CD4 clonotypes were shared across a handful of donors.

On this clone: Antigen unknown.

The CDR3 length is 15 residues. The germline V gene has CDR1 SGHTA and CDR2 FQGTGA. V was pared by 0 bases and J by 7 bases, with 6 bases of the junction left unmatched. The protocol was immunoSEQ multiplex PCR, while the TCRdb copy is restricted to in-frame clones and leaves out a portion. The top ten hold more than 0.5% of the sample, which has over 850,000 clones, about 80% seen once. The chain combines TRBV7-3 with TRBJ2-1; 7 bases map to TRBD2. Sequencing used memory CD4+ T cells from PBMCs. Specified subset: CD45RA-negative fraction. The sequence derives from a man aged 18-30 years in good health. Some clones in this sample may be carry-over from other donors' samples. The CDR3 reads CASSLTWGLRNEQFF. The CDR3 DNA sequence: TGTGCCAGCAGCTTAACCTGGGGACTACGGAATGAGCAGTTCTTC.